This T cell receptor (beta chain) was observed in a study of shared clonotypes between healthy human individuals. Sequencing used immunoSEQ multiplex PCR; TCRdb keeps in-frame clones, though not all of them. The sample shows under 2.5 million clones, 85% to 95% of them seen only once. Sequencing was performed on naive CD4+ T cells from PBMCs. Subset specified: CD45RA+ positively selected. This TCR was sampled from a man between 18 and 29 years old in good health. Some clones in this sample may be carry-over from other donors' samples.

In DNA, the CDR3 is TGTGCCAGCAGTTTTCCCAGGACAGGATCTGGGACTGAAGCTTTCTTT. It codes for CASSFPRTGSGTEAFF. V is TRBV28 and J is TRBJ1-1; 7 bases fit TRBD1. Germline V CDR1 and CDR2: MDHEN, SYDVKM. With 3 bases clipped from V and 5 bases from J, the junction kept 12 bases outside the gene matches. This CDR3 region has 16 residues.